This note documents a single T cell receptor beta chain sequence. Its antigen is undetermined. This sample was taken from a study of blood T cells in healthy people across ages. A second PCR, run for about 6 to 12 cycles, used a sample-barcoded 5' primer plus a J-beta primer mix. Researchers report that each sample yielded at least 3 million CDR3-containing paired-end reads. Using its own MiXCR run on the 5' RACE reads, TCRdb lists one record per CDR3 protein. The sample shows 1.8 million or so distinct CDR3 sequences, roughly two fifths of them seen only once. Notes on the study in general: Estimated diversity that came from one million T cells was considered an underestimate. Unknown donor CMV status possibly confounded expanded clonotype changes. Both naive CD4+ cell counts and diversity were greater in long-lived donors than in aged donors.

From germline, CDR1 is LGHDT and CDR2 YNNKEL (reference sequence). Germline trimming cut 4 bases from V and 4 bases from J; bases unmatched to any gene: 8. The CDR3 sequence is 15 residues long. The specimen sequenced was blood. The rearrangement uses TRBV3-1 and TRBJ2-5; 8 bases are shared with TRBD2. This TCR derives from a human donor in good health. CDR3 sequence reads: CASSPVGTRGETQYF. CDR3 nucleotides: TGTGCCAGCAGCCCAGTGGGGACTAGGGGAGAGACCCAGTACTTC.